This is a list of T cell receptor beta chains from one sample in a study of cytomegalovirus exposure and HLA in healthy donors. Method: immunoSEQ multiplex PCR; TCRdb's copy keeps in-frame clones and lacks some. The data show 150,000 or so clones, more than 60% seen once. Source material: PBMCs. These receptors all come from a man aged 30 to 45 in good health and CMV-seropositive. Each CDR3 is given with its conserved first and last residue. The D gene is left open where the match is weak. Size is stated for part of the rows, as once, few or many counts, or as a class when the clone is expanded.

abundance: few
v_gene: TRBV9
d_gene: .
j_gene: TRBJ1-3
CDR3aa: CASSPGGGRGNTIYF
CDR3nt: TGTGCCAGCAGCCCTGGGGGGGGGAGAGGAAACACCATATATTTT

abundance: .
v_gene: TRBV7-2
d_gene: .
j_gene: TRBJ1-5
CDR3aa: CASARGNPNQPQHF
CDR3nt: TGTGCCAGCGCCCGGGGGAACCCCAATCAGCCCCAGCATTTT

abundance: .
v_gene: TRBV28
d_gene: TRBD2
j_gene: TRBJ2-5
CDR3aa: CASSPPRTSGSGYF
CDR3nt: TGTGCCAGCAGTCCTCCCCGGACTAGCGGGAGTGGGTACTTC

abundance: .
v_gene: TRBV10-3
d_gene: TRBD2
j_gene: TRBJ2-7
CDR3aa: CASSYVVAGGYEQYF
CDR3nt: TGTGCCAGCAGTTACGTGGTTGCGGGAGGTTACGAGCAGTACTTC

abundance: .
v_gene: TRBV30
d_gene: TRBD1
j_gene: TRBJ1-5
CDR3aa: CAWSGGTGINQPQHF
CDR3nt: TGTGCCTGGAGTGGCGGGACAGGGATTAATCAGCCCCAGCATTTT

abundance: .
v_gene: TRBV18
d_gene: .
j_gene: TRBJ1-3
CDR3aa: CASSVDSPHSGNTIYF
CDR3nt: TGTGCCAGCTCAGTGGACAGTCCGCACTCTGGAAACACCATATATTTT

abundance: .
v_gene: TRBV6-5
d_gene: TRBD1
j_gene: TRBJ1-6
CDR3aa: CASSYSGQGLSPLHF
CDR3nt: TGTGCCAGCAGTTACTCGGGACAGGGTCTGTCACCCCTCCACTTT

abundance: .
v_gene: TRBV28
d_gene: .
j_gene: TRBJ2-1
CDR3aa: CASTNGRINEQFF
CDR3nt: TGTGCCAGCACCAATGGGAGGATAAATGAGCAGTTCTTC

abundance: few
v_gene: TRBV2
d_gene: .
j_gene: TRBJ2-5
CDR3aa: CASGGRTGEETQYF
CDR3nt: TGTGCCAGCGGGGGGAGAACGGGCGAAGAGACCCAGTACTTC

abundance: .
v_gene: TRBV6-1
d_gene: .
j_gene: TRBJ2-2
CDR3aa: CASRVRLGDTGELFF
CDR3nt: TGTGCCAGCAGGGTACGACTGGGAGACACCGGGGAGCTGTTTTTT

abundance: .
v_gene: TRBV7-9
d_gene: .
j_gene: TRBJ2-7
CDR3aa: CASSREKSYEQYF
CDR3nt: TGTGCCAGCAGCAGAGAGAAGTCCTACGAGCAGTACTTC

abundance: once
v_gene: TRBV11-3
d_gene: TRBD2
j_gene: TRBJ2-1
CDR3aa: CASSLPTGLAEALTYNEQFF
CDR3nt: TGTGCCAGCAGCCTCCCCACGGGACTAGCGGAGGCACTGACCTACAATGAGCAGTTCTTC

abundance: few
v_gene: TRBV2
d_gene: .
j_gene: TRBJ1-1
CDR3aa: CASRDTSNTEAFF
CDR3nt: TGTGCCAGCAGGGACACTTCGAACACTGAAGCTTTCTTT

abundance: few
v_gene: TRBV18
d_gene: .
j_gene: TRBJ2-3
CDR3aa: CASSLIADSTDTQYF
CDR3nt: TGTGCCAGCTCTCTCATAGCGGATAGCACAGATACGCAGTATTTT

abundance: .
v_gene: TRBV28
d_gene: .
j_gene: TRBJ1-3
CDR3aa: CASRSFSSGNTIYF
CDR3nt: TGTGCCAGTCGATCTTTCAGCTCTGGAAACACCATATATTTT

abundance: .
v_gene: TRBV5-1
d_gene: .
j_gene: TRBJ2-3
CDR3aa: CASSSPSTRTDTQYF
CDR3nt: TGCGCCAGCAGCTCCCCTTCTACCCGCACAGATACGCAGTATTTT

abundance: .
v_gene: TRBV11-3
d_gene: .
j_gene: TRBJ1-4
CDR3aa: CASSDSDRKNEKLFF
CDR3nt: TGTGCCAGCAGCGACTCGGACAGAAAAAATGAAAAACTGTTTTTT

abundance: .
v_gene: TRBV7-8
d_gene: TRBD1
j_gene: TRBJ2-7
CDR3aa: CASRTGVSYEQYF
CDR3nt: TGTGCCAGCAGGACAGGGGTTTCCTACGAGCAGTACTTC

abundance: .
v_gene: TRBV28
d_gene: .
j_gene: TRBJ1-4
CDR3aa: CASKPPGDKLVRKLFF
CDR3nt: TGTGCCAGCAAGCCGCCGGGGGATAAGCTTGTCCGAAAACTGTTTTTT

abundance: few
v_gene: TRBV5-6
d_gene: .
j_gene: TRBJ2-1
CDR3aa: CASSPSSYNEQFF
CDR3nt: TGTGCCAGCAGCCCCAGCTCCTACAATGAGCAGTTCTTC

abundance: .
v_gene: TRBV21-1
d_gene: .
j_gene: TRBJ2-2
CDR3aa: CASSKDRGGARHTGELFF
CDR3nt: TGTGCCAGCAGCAAAGATAGAGGGGGGGCGCGGCACACCGGGGAGCTGTTTTTT

abundance: .
v_gene: TRBV5-6
d_gene: TRBD1
j_gene: TRBJ1-1
CDR3aa: CASSSGQGARIMNTEAFF
CDR3nt: TGTGCCAGCAGCTCTGGACAGGGGGCGAGGATCATGAACACTGAAGCTTTCTTT

abundance: .
v_gene: TRBV5-1
d_gene: .
j_gene: TRBJ2-3
CDR3aa: CASSQQGTDTQYF
CDR3nt: TGCGCCAGCAGCCAACAGGGAACAGATACGCAGTATTTT

abundance: .
v_gene: TRBV4-1
d_gene: .
j_gene: TRBJ1-5
CDR3aa: CASSQAIGQVNQPQHF
CDR3nt: TGCGCCAGCAGCCAAGCTATAGGACAAGTCAATCAGCCCCAGCATTTT

abundance: once
v_gene: TRBV5-1
d_gene: .
j_gene: TRBJ2-7
CDR3aa: CASSLGAGPSYEQYF
CDR3nt: TGCGCCAGCAGCTTGGGGGCGGGGCCGAGCTACGAGCAGTACTTC

abundance: few
v_gene: TRBV5-1
d_gene: .
j_gene: TRBJ1-1
CDR3aa: CASSSASRGSGSEAFF
CDR3nt: TGCGCCAGCAGCTCAGCAAGCAGGGGCTCGGGGTCTGAAGCTTTCTTT

abundance: .
v_gene: TRBV4-1
d_gene: .
j_gene: TRBJ2-2
CDR3aa: CASSPTNTNTGELFF
CDR3nt: TGCGCCAGCAGCCCCACAAACACGAACACCGGGGAGCTGTTTTTT

abundance: few
v_gene: TRBV2
d_gene: .
j_gene: TRBJ1-1
CDR3aa: CASNLGHPLDTEAFF
CDR3nt: TGTGCCAGCAATTTGGGACACCCTTTGGACACTGAAGCTTTCTTT

abundance: .
v_gene: TRBV7-7
d_gene: TRBD1
j_gene: TRBJ2-7
CDR3aa: CASSLRLTGNYEQYF
CDR3nt: TGTGCTAGCAGCCTACGCCTGACAGGGAATTACGAGCAGTACTTC

abundance: .
v_gene: TRBV28
d_gene: TRBD2
j_gene: TRBJ2-7
CDR3aa: CASSSSTLAGVGEQYF
CDR3nt: TGTGCCAGCAGCTCCTCTACACTAGCGGGAGTAGGCGAGCAGTACTTC

abundance: .
v_gene: TRBV18
d_gene: TRBD1
j_gene: TRBJ2-7
CDR3aa: CASSQLGQGAGEQYF
CDR3nt: TGTGCCAGCTCACAACTGGGACAGGGGGCTGGCGAGCAGTACTTC

abundance: .
v_gene: TRBV2
d_gene: TRBD1
j_gene: TRBJ1-2
CDR3aa: CASSGQGALYGYTF
CDR3nt: TGTGCCAGCAGTGGTCAGGGGGCCCTCTATGGCTACACCTTC

abundance: once
v_gene: TRBV7-8
d_gene: .
j_gene: TRBJ2-7
CDR3aa: CASSFYGDTNYEQYF
CDR3nt: TGTGCCAGCAGCTTTTACGGGGACACGAACTACGAGCAGTACTTC

abundance: .
v_gene: TRBV5-8
d_gene: TRBD1
j_gene: TRBJ1-2
CDR3aa: CASSLRGQGKTSGYTF
CDR3nt: TGTGCCAGCAGCTTGCGGGGACAGGGAAAGACCTCTGGCTACACCTTC

abundance: few
v_gene: TRBV28
d_gene: TRBD1
j_gene: TRBJ1-2
CDR3aa: CASRTPRDSIYGYTF
CDR3nt: TGTGCCAGCAGAACCCCCCGGGACAGTATCTATGGCTACACCTTC

abundance: .
v_gene: TRBV6-6
d_gene: TRBD1
j_gene: TRBJ1-2
CDR3aa: CASSYSGQTHGYTF
CDR3nt: TGTGCCAGCAGTTACTCGGGACAGACCCATGGCTACACCTTC

abundance: .
v_gene: TRBV5-1
d_gene: .
j_gene: TRBJ1-1
CDR3aa: CASSFPGSGTEAFF
CDR3nt: TGCGCCAGCAGCTTTCCGGGGTCGGGCACTGAAGCTTTCTTT

abundance: .
v_gene: TRBV19
d_gene: .
j_gene: TRBJ1-2
CDR3aa: CASSIVRGSNYGYTF
CDR3nt: TGTGCCAGTAGTATAGTCAGGGGAAGTAACTATGGCTACACCTTC

abundance: few
v_gene: TRBV6-5
d_gene: TRBD1
j_gene: TRBJ1-3
CDR3aa: CASSYSGQGINTIYF
CDR3nt: TGTGCCAGCAGTTACTCTGGACAGGGGATAAACACCATATATTTT

abundance: .
v_gene: TRBV4-2
d_gene: .
j_gene: TRBJ1-2
CDR3aa: CASSQGQLYGYTF
CDR3nt: TGTGCCAGCAGCCAAGGACAGCTGTATGGCTACACCTTC